This record covers a single TCR beta chain. The target antigen is unknown. With sequencing, the targeted depth ranged from 1 in 200,000 to 1 in 1 million T cells. Clones were read by immunoSEQ multiplex PCR, and TCRdb kept only the in-frame ones, dropping some. This repertoire shows just over 45,000 clones, under 75% found once; its top ten account for around 13%. For TCR beta libraries, approximately 2 micrograms of genomic DNA were obtained from cryopreserved PBMCs. The data originate from a study of cytotoxic CD8 clonotypes in ibrutinib-treated CLL. Findings and caveats of the study: Clonality went higher at ibrutinib response and then dropped back toward baseline at progression.

The length of the CDR3 is 11 residues. The germline V gene has CDR1 SGHDT and CDR2 YYEEEE. The germline V and J ends were trimmed by 8 bases and 8 bases, with 13 bases remaining between them. The specimen was PBMCs, collected after 12 months of ibrutinib treatment. The chain links TRBV5-6 to TRBJ1-2, with D maybe TRBD1 (5 bases). The source is a human donor with chronic lymphocytic leukemia. The CDR3 sequence is CASSGRRGYTF. CDR3 sequence (DNA): TGTGCCAGTTCAGGGCGTAGGGGCTACACCTTC.